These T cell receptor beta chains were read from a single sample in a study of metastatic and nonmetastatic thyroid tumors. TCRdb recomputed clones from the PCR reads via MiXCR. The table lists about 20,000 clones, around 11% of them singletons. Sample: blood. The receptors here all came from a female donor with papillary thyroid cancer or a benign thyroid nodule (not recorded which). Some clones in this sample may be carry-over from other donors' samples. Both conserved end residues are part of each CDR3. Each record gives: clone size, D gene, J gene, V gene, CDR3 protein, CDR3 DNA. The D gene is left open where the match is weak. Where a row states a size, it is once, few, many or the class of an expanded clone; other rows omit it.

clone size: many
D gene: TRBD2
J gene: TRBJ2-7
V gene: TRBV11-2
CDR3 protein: CASNQAGGPGEQYF
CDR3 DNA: TGTGCCAGCAACCAGGCGGGAGGGCCTGGCGAGCAGTACTTC

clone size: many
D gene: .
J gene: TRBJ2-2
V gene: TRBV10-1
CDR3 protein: CASTLLGPPFTGELFF
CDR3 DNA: TGCGCCAGCACCCTGCTAGGTCCTCCCTTCACCGGGGAGCTGTTTTTT

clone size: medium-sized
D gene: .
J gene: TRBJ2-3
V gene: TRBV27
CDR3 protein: CASSLRAGFTDTQYF
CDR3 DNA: TGTGCCAGCAGTTTACGGGCCGGGTTCACAGATACGCAGTATTTT

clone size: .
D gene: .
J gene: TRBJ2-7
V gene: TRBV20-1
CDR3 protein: CSANLRRTCEQYF
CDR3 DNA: TGCAGTGCCAACTTAAGAAGGACGTGCGAGCAGTACTTC

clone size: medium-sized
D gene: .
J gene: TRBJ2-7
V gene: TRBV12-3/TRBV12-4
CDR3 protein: CASSLGRRDYEQYF
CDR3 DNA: TGTGCCAGCAGTTTAGGCAGGCGGGACTACGAGCAGTACTTC

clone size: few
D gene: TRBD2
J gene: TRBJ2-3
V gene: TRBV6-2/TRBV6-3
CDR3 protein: CASWRILAVHTQYF
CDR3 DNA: TGTGCCAGCTGGAGGATCCTAGCGGTCCATACGCAGTATTTT

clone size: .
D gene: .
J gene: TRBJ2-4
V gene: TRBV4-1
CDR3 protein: CASSQGPVSLAKNIQYF
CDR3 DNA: TGCGCCAGCAGCCAAGGGCCGGTGAGTCTAGCCAAAAACATTCAGTACTTC

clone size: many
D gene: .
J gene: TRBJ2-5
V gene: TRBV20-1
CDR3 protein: CSARDGGKETQYF
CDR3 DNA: TGCAGTGCTAGAGATGGCGGGAAAGAGACCCAGTACTTC

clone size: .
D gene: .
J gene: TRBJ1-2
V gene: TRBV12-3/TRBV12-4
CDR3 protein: CASSVSLWATDGYTF
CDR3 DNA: TGTGCCAGCAGTGTATCCCTCTGGGCAACTGATGGCTACACCTTC

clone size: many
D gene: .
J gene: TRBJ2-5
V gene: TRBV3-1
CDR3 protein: CASSQDPSGQETQYF
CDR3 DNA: TGTGCCAGCAGCCAAGATCCCAGCGGACAAGAGACCCAGTACTTC